Listed below are T cell receptor beta chains from one sample, sequenced in a study of cytomegalovirus exposure and HLA in healthy donors. Clones were read by immunoSEQ multiplex PCR, and TCRdb kept only the in-frame ones, dropping some. The sample holds over 150,000 clones, roughly 80% seen once. Sequencing used PBMCs. The receptors shown here come from a man younger than 40 in good health and CMV-seropositive. The CDR3 runs from the conserved cysteine through the conserved F or W.

j_call,v_call,cdr3_aa
TRBJ2-3,TRBV6-6,CASSYGAPSTDTQYF
TRBJ1-2,TRBV9,CASSVGEREYGYTF
TRBJ2-1,TRBV28,CASSLSSRNEQFF
TRBJ2-3,TRBV5-1,CASHTDSPDTQYF
TRBJ2-7,TRBV6-5,CASSLWRGGEGEQYF
TRBJ2-7,TRBV9,CASSPRTDLYEQYF
TRBJ1-6,TRBV30,CAWSVPGQGARNSPLHF
TRBJ2-2,TRBV19,CASSTAKRGGQGTGELFF
TRBJ1-1,TRBV11-2,CASRDTTGGSTEAFF
TRBJ2-2,TRBV7-9,CASSPAGARYGELFF
TRBJ2-7,TRBV5-6,CASSLDRLSRESSYEQYF
TRBJ1-5,TRBV7-2,CASSTPGSFQPQHF
TRBJ2-7,TRBV5-4,CASSLRGGGWDEQYF
TRBJ2-3,TRBV9,CASSPRQGLSTDTQYF
TRBJ1-6,TRBV6-5,CASNNELPYNSPLHF
TRBJ1-1,TRBV18,CASSPRQENTEAFF
TRBJ2-1,TRBV10-1,CASSDSGGGSEREQFF
TRBJ1-5,TRBV6-1,CASSEGTGLRPQHF
TRBJ1-1,TRBV7-9,CASSPTWTVKQDEAFF
TRBJ1-6,TRBV7-9,CSSSSLGAELHF
TRBJ1-2,TRBV11-2,CASSPGTGGYGYTF
TRBJ2-7,TRBV2,CATGMGGDREQYF
TRBJ1-1,TRBV28,CASSSGYRGQRAFF
TRBJ1-2,TRBV4-3,CASSQDPAGAEKGYTF
TRBJ2-3,TRBV14,CASSQEGWITGRWDTQYF
TRBJ2-5,TRBV5-4,CASSGDFVQETQYF
TRBJ1-5,TRBV6-5,CASSPMTTGEQPQHF
TRBJ1-5,TRBV10-3,CAISELPRGGLLKPQHF
TRBJ2-3,TRBV9,CASRGAIDTDTQYF
TRBJ2-7,TRBV30,CAWSVIPGEQYF
TRBJ1-1,TRBV6-1,CASSLGTGGTEAFF
TRBJ1-1,TRBV6-5,CASSTTGEGSFEAFF
TRBJ2-7,TRBV7-9,CASSFGTGVSEQYF
TRBJ1-6,TRBV18,CASSPRQGKYSPLHF
TRBJ1-6,TRBV5-1,CASSFGQPSSYNSPLHF
TRBJ2-3,TRBV7-9,CASSLPLADTQYF
TRBJ1-6,TRBV5-1,CASSFTGSSPLHF
TRBJ2-7,TRBV6-5,CASSYRKRGYEQYF
TRBJ2-2,TRBV19,CASSLGHSTGELFF
TRBJ2-2,TRBV7-9,CASSLRGQDYTGELFF
TRBJ1-2,TRBV5-6,CASSLVGQGASDGYTF
TRBJ2-7,TRBV4-1,CASSQVRGINEQYF
TRBJ2-5,TRBV6-1,CATSTSVKTQYF
TRBJ2-2,TRBV27,CASSLTSEGAGELFF
TRBJ2-7,TRBV28,CASSLDRDEQYF
TRBJ2-3,TRBV5-1,CASSFSGTGADTQYF
TRBJ2-3,TRBV15,CATSRDLGGTDTQYF
TRBJ1-4,TRBV5-4,CASSLTPTNEKLFF
TRBJ1-6,TRBV4-2,CASSQDRGHSPLHF
TRBJ2-1,TRBV28,CASSTILAGGHNEQFF
TRBJ2-3,TRBV7-2,CASSRTRVAGGPADTQYF
TRBJ1-5,TRBV21-1,CASSKDRDRGNQPQHF
TRBJ1-1,TRBV7-9,CASRPRALNTEAFF
TRBJ1-2,TRBV11-1,CASSRGTPNYGYTF
TRBJ2-5,TRBV7-7,CASSLGTSGVETQYF
TRBJ2-5,TRBV7-6,CASSLRQRETQYF
TRBJ2-2,TRBV9,CASSSTGTGNRELFF
TRBJ2-1,TRBV13,CASSSSGGQFF
TRBJ1-5,TRBV5-8,CASSFLRGSNQPQHF